The rows below give T cell receptor beta chains drawn from one sample of a study of technical replicates of blood from several donors. Assay: immunoSEQ multiplex PCR; the TCRdb copy retains only in-frame clones and omits some. The profile covers about 88,000 clones, with around 92% appearing a single time and roughly 0.25% taken by the ten largest. The sequencing input was T cells isolated from PBMCs. The receptors shown here come from a human donor in good health. The CDR3 runs from the conserved cysteine through the conserved F or W. The order of the fields is clone size, V gene, J gene, D gene, CDR3 DNA, CDR3 protein. D genes are given only for firm matches. The size entry is marked missing in some rows and otherwise reads once, few, many or a size class.

clone size: .; V gene: TRBV7-2; J gene: TRBJ1-5; D gene: TRBD1; CDR3 DNA: TGTGCCAGCAGCTTACGACAGGGAGGTATTCAGCCCCAGCATTTT; CDR3 protein: CASSLRQGGIQPQHF
clone size: .; V gene: TRBV4-1; J gene: TRBJ2-2; D gene: .; CDR3 DNA: TGCGCCAGCAGCGGAGCGGGCACCGGGGAGCTGTTTTTT; CDR3 protein: CASSGAGTGELFF
clone size: .; V gene: TRBV7-9; J gene: TRBJ1-5; D gene: TRBD1; CDR3 DNA: TGTGCCAGCAGCCGACAAAGACAGGGTAGCGATCAGCCCCAGCATTTT; CDR3 protein: CASSRQRQGSDQPQHF
clone size: .; V gene: TRBV5-4; J gene: TRBJ1-2; D gene: TRBD1; CDR3 DNA: TGTGCCAGCAGCTTGGACGGGACAGGGGGCAGCAAGAACTATGGCTACACCTTC; CDR3 protein: CASSLDGTGGSKNYGYTF
clone size: .; V gene: TRBV29-1; J gene: TRBJ2-1; D gene: .; CDR3 DNA: TGCAGCGTTACCCCCCCTAGCGCCCACAATGAGCAGTTCTTC; CDR3 protein: CSVTPPSAHNEQFF
clone size: .; V gene: TRBV20-1; J gene: TRBJ1-2; D gene: .; CDR3 DNA: TGCAGTGCTACGGGACTGGGGGGCTACACCTTC; CDR3 protein: CSATGLGGYTF
clone size: .; V gene: TRBV28; J gene: TRBJ2-1; D gene: TRBD2; CDR3 DNA: TGTGCCAGCAGCGCTCCCGGGACTAGCGGGAGCCGCGGTCACAATGAGCAGTTCTTC; CDR3 protein: CASSAPGTSGSRGHNEQFF
clone size: once; V gene: TRBV7-8; J gene: TRBJ2-7; D gene: .; CDR3 DNA: TGTGCCAGCAGCTTAGAAGGCACAGGGTGGAACGAGCAGTACTTC; CDR3 protein: CASSLEGTGWNEQYF
clone size: .; V gene: TRBV2; J gene: TRBJ2-7; D gene: .; CDR3 DNA: TGTGCCAGCACAGAGACTTTCCCCTCCTACGAGCAGTACTTC; CDR3 protein: CASTETFPSYEQYF
clone size: .; V gene: TRBV6-1; J gene: TRBJ1-1; D gene: TRBD1; CDR3 DNA: TGTGCCAGCAGTGATGGAGGCAGGGGGCTTCGCACTGAAGCTTTCTTT; CDR3 protein: CASSDGGRGLRTEAFF
clone size: .; V gene: TRBV5-3; J gene: TRBJ2-7; D gene: TRBD2; CDR3 DNA: TGTGCCAGAAAACAGCGGGAAATCCTCCCCAACGAGCAGTACTTC; CDR3 protein: CARKQREILPNEQYF
clone size: .; V gene: TRBV7-3; J gene: TRBJ1-2; D gene: TRBD1; CDR3 DNA: TGTGCCAGCAGATTAGAAGGGACAGGGGTTTGGACCTTC; CDR3 protein: CASRLEGTGVWTF
clone size: .; V gene: TRBV7-3; J gene: TRBJ2-7; D gene: TRBD2; CDR3 DNA: TGTGCCAGCAGCTTAAGCGGGGGGGGCCTAAACGAGCAGTACTTC; CDR3 protein: CASSLSGGGLNEQYF